Included here is one TCR beta chain sequence, with context. The antigen is unknown. This entry comes from a study of T cell responses to AZD1222 COVID-19 vaccine. Study-wide findings and caveats: Repertoires were collected only later (after the peak T cell response had occurred).

With 6 bases removed from V and 11 bases from J, the gap between germline ends came to 24 bases. Per germline, CDR1 MRHNA and CDR2 SNTAGT. This CDR3 spans 15 amino acids. Some clones are missing from TCRdb's copy, which holds only in-frame ones; the method was immunoSEQ multiplex PCR. The table records roughly 170,000 clones, roughly nine tenths of them present only once. V and J are TRBV6-4 and TRBJ2-3; no reliable D call. The sequencing used peripheral blood, collected on day 0 of AZD1222 vaccination. The TCR was taken from an adult in good health. The CDR3 sequence: CASRTDRLDTNQQYF. CDR3 DNA: TGTGCCAGCAGGACGGATCGACTTGATACTAATCAGCAGTATTTT.